The 25 T cell receptor beta chains listed next were all sequenced from one sample in a study of OX40 agonist ivuxolimab in advanced cancers. The method was the immunoSEQ multiplex PCR assay. TCRdb mirrors the immuneACCESS table, restricted to in-frame sequences. Some clones are absent from its copies; in checked studies, under half trace to an unresolved V gene, and the reason for the others is unknown. The sample table contains tens of thousands of clones; only one count was recorded for approximately 85% of them. 2% to 2.5% of the sample belongs to the ten largest clones. Sequenced here: CD4+ or CD8+ T cells sorted from blood, sampled in a trial of the OX40 agonist ivuxolimab. The source of these receptors is an adult with an advanced solid tumor such as melanoma, head and neck, liver or kidney cancer.

The chain combines TRBV7-2 with TRBJ2-5; 10 positions agree with TRBD2. Germline lookup yields CDR1 SGHTA and CDR2 FQGNSA. V dropped 1 base and J dropped 2; count of bases not matched to a gene: 7. The CDR3 extends over 17 amino acids. Here the CDR3 DNA reads TGTGCCAGCAGCTTAGGGCCCCCTAGCGGGGGACAAGAGACCCAGTACTTC. Translated, it gives CASSLGPPSGGQETQYF. The entire variable domain, with the rest obtained from reference TRBV7-2 and TRBJ2-5, is as follows: GAGVSQSPSNKVTEKGKDVELRCDPISGHTALYWYRQSLGQGLEFLIYFQGNSAPDKSGLPSDRFSAERTGGSVSTLTIQRTQQEDSAVYLCASSLGPPSGGQETQYFGPGTRLLVL.

The V call is TRBV28, the J call TRBJ2-2; TRBD2 is a possible D gene (7 bases). The germline V gene has CDR1 MDHEN and CDR2 SYDVKM. This CDR3 is 16 amino acids long. V lost 3 bases, J lost 2 bases, and 13 bases lay in between. The CDR3 loop is CASSLVRGANTGELFF. The DNA for the CDR3 is TGTGCCAGCAGTTTGGTACGGGGGGCAAACACCGGGGAGCTGTTTTTT.

The gene calls are TRBV19 and TRBJ2-3; D remains unclear. Germline V gives CDR1 LNHDA, CDR2 SQIVND (reference sequence). The CDR3 length is 12 residues. Trimming stripped 5 bases from V and 2 bases from J, with 5 bases between. DNA for the CDR3: TGTGCCAGTAGTCTCAACACAGATACGCAGTATTTT. Translated, it gives CASSLNTDTQYF.

The sample holds one count of this clone. The V gene is TRBV28, the J gene TRBJ2-7; 7 bases align to TRBD1. CDR1 is MDHEN, CDR2 SYDVKM, per germline. The CDR3 is made up of 14 amino acids. V lost 7 bases to trimming and J lost 1 base; unmatched junction nucleotides: 7. The CDR3 DNA follows: TGTGCCAGCACCTTTTTCAGGGGGTCCTACGAGCAGTACTTC. Translating it yields CASTFFRGSYEQYF.

In DNA form, the CDR3 reads TGCGCCAGCAGATCGGTTCAAGAGACCCAGTACTTC. This codes for CASRSVQETQYF. This chain uses TRBV23-1 with TRBJ2-5, with D hard to call. TRBV23-1 is an ORF, and what it does is uncertain. CDR3 length: 12 amino acids. V shed 6 bases and J shed 2 bases, with 7 bases lying between them.

V gene TRBV19 combines with J gene TRBJ1-6; 7 nucleotides match TRBD1. This CDR3 has 16 residues. The V gene's germline CDR1 is LNHDA and CDR2 SQIVND (reference sequence). J gave up 9 bases and V 0 bases, and 8 bases lay outside the gene matches. Here the CDR3 DNA reads TGTGCCAGTAGTATAGACCCGCCAGGGGGGAGTTCACCCCTCCACTTT. It is translated as CASSIDPPGGSSPLHF.

The rearrangement joins TRBV7-3 to TRBJ2-1; TRBD1 matches at 7 bases. The CDR3 sequence is 15 residues long. Looked up from germline, CDR1 is SGHTA and CDR2 is FQGTGA. The V gene end was trimmed by 3 bases and the J gene end by 7 bases; junction bases not matched to a gene: 9. As DNA, the CDR3 is TGTGCCAGCAGCTTCACAGGGGACCCGGGGAATGAGCAGTTCTTC. Protein sequence: CASSFTGDPGNEQFF.

The chain joins TRBV6-5 to TRBJ2-7; tentatively, D is TRBD2 (6 bases). Trimming pared 3 bases from V and 5 bases from J, leaving 17 bases between. The germline V gene has CDR1 MNHEY and CDR2 SVGAGI. CDR3 length: 15 residues. The CDR3 region is CASSYIGGNTDEQYF. The CDR3 DNA follows: TGTGCCAGCAGTTATATCGGGGGAAATACGGACGAGCAGTACTTC.

The chain carries TRBV7-2 and TRBJ2-7; 7 nucleotides line up with TRBD2. Germline trimming cut 1 base from V and 3 bases from J; bases unmatched to any gene: 6. This CDR3 spans 15 amino acids. CDR1 is SGHTA and CDR2 is FQGNSA in the germline V gene. CDR3 DNA: TGTGCCAGCAGCTTAGAGCGGGAACGATACTACGAGCAGTACTTC. The encoded protein is CASSLERERYYEQYF.

This rearrangement joins TRBV7-9 to TRBJ1-2; a weak D match, TRBD1 (5 bases). Germline CDR1 is SEHNR and CDR2 is FQNEAQ (reference sequence). V was clipped by 5 bases and J by 8 bases, with 15 bases between them. This CDR3 spans 13 amino acids. For the CDR3, the DNA is TGTGCCAGCAGCCCGGAGGGGTCGGGAGGCTACACCTTC. Its translation is CASSPEGSGGYTF.

This clone appeared a single time. The chain recombines TRBV7-7 with TRBJ2-5, with 11 bases aligning to TRBD1. The germline gives CDR1 SSHAT, CDR2 FNYEAQ (reference sequence). V gave up 6 bases and J gave up 4 bases; unmatched junction bases: 4. There are 14 residues in the CDR3. The CDR3 bases are TGTGCCAGCAGTCCGGGGACAGGGGGAGAGACCCAGTACTTC. It translates to CASSPGTGGETQYF.

The rearrangement uses TRBV6-6 and TRBJ1-1; no clear D gene. Germline V gene sequence: CDR1 MNHNY, CDR2 SVGAGI (reference sequence). V lost 4 bases and J lost 1, with 7 bases in between. The CDR3 runs 13 residues. The CDR3 sequence is CASSLGRNTEAFF. DNA of the CDR3: TGTGCCAGCAGTTTGGGCAGGAACACTGAAGCTTTCTTT.

The V and J genes are TRBV4-3 and TRBJ2-3; the D is unclear. With 0 bases removed from V and 1 base from J, the gap between germline ends came to 8 bases. In germline, CDR1 is LGHNA, CDR2 YSLEER. The CDR3 contains 15 residues. The CDR3 DNA sequence: TGCGCCAGCAGCCAAGATAAAAGTGGCACAGATACGCAGTATTTT. It encodes CASSQDKSGTDTQYF.

This rearrangement joins TRBV7-3 to TRBJ1-2; D possibly corresponds to TRBD1 (6 bases). There are 13 residues in the CDR3. The germline V gene encodes CDR1 SGHTA and CDR2 FQGTGA. Between the trimmed V and J ends, which lost 5 bases and 5 bases, there was a span of 12 bases. Written as DNA, the CDR3 is TGTGCCAGCAGCCTACAGGGTCGGTATGGCTACACCTTC. Translation: CASSLQGRYGYTF. The variable domain in full, with the rest retrieved from reference TRBV7-3 and TRBJ1-2, is GAGVSQTPSNKVTEKGKYVELRCDPISGHTALYWYRQSLGQGPEFLIYFQGTGAADDSGLPNDRFFAVRPEGSVSTLKIQRTERGDSAVYLCASSLQGRYGYTFGSGTRLTVV.

This clone was recorded only once. J is TRBJ2-5 and V is TRBV28; 8 bases agree with TRBD2. Germline V CDR1 and CDR2: MDHEN, SYDVKM. J was trimmed by 2 bases and V by 3 bases; bases with no gene match: 11. This CDR3 spans 17 amino acids. The DNA of the CDR3 is TGTGCCAGCAGTTTGGGATCGATGGGCGGGGGGCAAGAGACCCAGTACTTC. Its translation: CASSLGSMGGGQETQYF.

The chain carries TRBV7-8 and TRBJ2-1; 8 bases are shared with TRBD1. V shed 5 bases and J 9 bases; nucleotides not matched to a gene: 15. Germline CDR1 reads SGHVS; CDR2 reads FQNEAQ. The CDR3 totals 16 residues. CDR3 coding DNA: TGTGCCAGCAGCCCAGGACAGGGATGGGTTATGGTTGAGCAGTTCTTC. It codes for CASSPGQGWVMVEQFF. The full variable domain, its missing parts supplied by reference TRBV7-8 and TRBJ2-1, is GAGVSQSPRYKVAKRGQDVALRCDPISGHVSLFWYQQALGQGPEFLTYFQNEAQLDKSGLPSDRFFAERPEGSVSTLKIQRTQQEDSAVYLCASSPGQGWVMVEQFFGPGTRLTVL.

V is TRBV6-5 and J is TRBJ2-7; D is perhaps TRBD1 (6 bases). The CDR3 spans 13 residues. The germline gives CDR1 MNHEY, CDR2 SVGAGI. V gave up 6 bases and J gave up 6 bases, with 15 bases separating them. The CDR3 region is CASRVQGSGEQYF. The DNA of the CDR3 is TGTGCCAGCAGGGTACAGGGATCCGGCGAGCAGTACTTC.

This rearrangement joins TRBV5-5 to TRBJ2-1, with TRBD1 matching over 9 bases. V dropped 4 bases and J dropped 13; count of bases not matched to a gene: 3. This CDR3 has 11 residues. CDR1 and CDR2 (germline): SGHKS, YYEKEE (reference sequence). The CDR3 DNA sequence: TGTGCCAGCAGCCGGGACAGGGCACAGTTCTTC. Translation: CASSRDRAQFF.

This clone was seen only once. This chain connects TRBV4-3 to TRBJ2-5; a possible D gene is TRBD2 (5 bases). This CDR3 spans 13 amino acids. Germline V gene sequence: CDR1 LGHNA, CDR2 YSLEER. Trimming left V 1 base short and J 4 bases short, with 7 bases between. The CDR3 spells CASSQGLRETQYF. CDR3 sequence (DNA): TGCGCCAGCAGCCAAGGACTAAGAGAGACCCAGTACTTC.

The chain carries TRBV5-1 and TRBJ2-7; 9 bases are a match to TRBD1. V lost 0 bases, J lost 5 bases, and 6 bases stayed unmatched. The CDR3 runs to 15 residues. Germline CDR1 is SGHRS and CDR2 is YFSETQ. CDR3 nucleotides: TGCGCCAGCAGCTTGGCGGGACAGGGAGCGGACGAGCAGTACTTC. It translates to CASSLAGQGADEQYF. The full variable domain, completed using reference TRBV5-1 and TRBJ2-7, is KAGVTQTPRYLIKTRGQQVTLSCSPISGHRSVSWYQQTPGQGLQFLFEYFSETQRNKGNFPGRFSGRQFSNSRSEMNVSTLELGDSALYLCASSLAGQGADEQYFGPGTRLTVT.

The chain employs TRBV6-5 and TRBJ2-2; D possibly corresponds to TRBD1 (5 bases). Trimming took 9 bases from V and 5 from J, leaving 10 bases between them. This CDR3 has 12 amino acids. Germline V gene data show CDR1 as MNHEY and CDR2 as SVGAGI. The CDR3 reads CASDKGTGELFF. CDR3 coding DNA: TGTGCCAGTGATAAGGGGACCGGGGAGCTGTTTTTT.

This chain joins TRBV6-5 and TRBJ2-7; 7 positions agree with TRBD1. Unmatched junction bases numbered 3, after V lost 0 bases and J lost 4 bases. CDR1 is MNHEY, CDR2 SVGAGI, per germline. CDR3 length equals 14 residues. The CDR3 spells CASSYSAQGYEQYF. CDR3 nucleotide sequence: TGTGCCAGCAGTTACTCGGCACAGGGGTACGAGCAGTACTTC.

V gene TRBV5-6 combines with J gene TRBJ1-1; D not certain. The CDR3 is 14 amino acids. Between the trimmed V and J ends, which lost 2 bases and 1 base, there was a span of 9 bases. Looked up from germline, CDR1 is SGHDT and CDR2 is YYEEEE. The CDR3 loop is CASSFFPGNTEAFF. DNA for the CDR3: TGTGCCAGCAGCTTTTTCCCGGGGAACACTGAAGCTTTCTTT.

This clone was counted a few times. The chain uses TRBV28 and TRBJ1-2; D is possibly TRBD1 (6 bases). Trimming left V 8 bases short and J 7 bases short, with 14 bases between. Germline V gives CDR1 MDHEN, CDR2 SYDVKM. There are 12 residues in the CDR3. CDR3 residues: CASLEGEAGYTF. In DNA form, the CDR3 reads TGTGCCAGCTTAGAGGGGGAGGCTGGCTACACCTTC.

The chain is built from TRBV5-1 and TRBJ2-7; 7 bases are shared with TRBD1. The length of the CDR3 is 13 residues. Germline CDR1 and CDR2: SGHRS and YFSETQ. V gave up 2 bases and J gave up 6 bases; unmatched junction bases: 5. CDR3 sequence reads: CASSFTGASEQYF. The CDR3 nucleotides read TGCGCCAGCAGCTTTACAGGGGCTAGCGAGCAGTACTTC.